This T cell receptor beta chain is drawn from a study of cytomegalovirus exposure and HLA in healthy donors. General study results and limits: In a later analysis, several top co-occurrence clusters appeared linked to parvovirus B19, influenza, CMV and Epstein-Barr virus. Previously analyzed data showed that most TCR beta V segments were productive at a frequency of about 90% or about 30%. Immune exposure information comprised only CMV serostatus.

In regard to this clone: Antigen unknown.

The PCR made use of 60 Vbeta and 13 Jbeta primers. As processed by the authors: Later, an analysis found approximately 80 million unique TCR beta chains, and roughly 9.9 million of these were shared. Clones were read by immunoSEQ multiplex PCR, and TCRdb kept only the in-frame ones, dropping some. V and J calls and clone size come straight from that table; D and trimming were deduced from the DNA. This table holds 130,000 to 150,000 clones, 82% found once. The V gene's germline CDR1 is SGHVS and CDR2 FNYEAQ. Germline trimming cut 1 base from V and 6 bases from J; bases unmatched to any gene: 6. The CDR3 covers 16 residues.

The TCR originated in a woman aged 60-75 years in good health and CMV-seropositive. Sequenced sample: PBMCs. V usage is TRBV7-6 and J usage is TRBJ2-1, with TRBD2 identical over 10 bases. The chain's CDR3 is CASSLVQGLASNEQFF. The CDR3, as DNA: TGTGCCAGCAGCTTAGTCCAGGGACTAGCGTCCAATGAGCAGTTCTTC.